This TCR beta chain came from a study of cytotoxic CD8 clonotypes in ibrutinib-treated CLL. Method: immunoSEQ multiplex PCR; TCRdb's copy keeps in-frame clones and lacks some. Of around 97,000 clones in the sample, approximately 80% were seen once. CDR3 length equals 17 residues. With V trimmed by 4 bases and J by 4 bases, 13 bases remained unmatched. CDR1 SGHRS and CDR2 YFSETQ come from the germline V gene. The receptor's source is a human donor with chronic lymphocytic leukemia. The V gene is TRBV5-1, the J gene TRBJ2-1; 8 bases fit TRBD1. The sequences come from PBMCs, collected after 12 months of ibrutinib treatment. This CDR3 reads CASSTGQATVSYNEQFF. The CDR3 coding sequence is TGCGCCAGCAGCACGGGACAGGCGACCGTATCTTACAATGAGCAGTTCTTC.